This TCR beta chain was profiled in a study of blood T cell repertoires in COVID-19. Across the whole study: The samples span acute and convalescent COVID-19 from the United States, Italy and Spain.

Seattle-derived patients entered the study during active infection and were followed longitudinally. Data came from immunoSEQ multiplex PCR; TCRdb stores just in-frame clones and leaves some out. The table lists approximately 250,000 clones, 88% of them singletons. This CDR3 has 15 amino acids. The junction had 9 bases not matched to a gene; V was cut back by 5 bases and J by 2 bases. Looked up from germline, CDR1 is GTSNPN and CDR2 is SVGIG (reference sequence). Sequencing was done on a sample of peripheral blood. V gene TRBV30 combines with J gene TRBJ1-3, with 7 bases fitting TRBD1. This sequence originates from a woman aged 70-85 years with COVID-19, enrolled during active disease. The CDR3 nucleotides are TGTGCCTGGGGCCGACAGGGTTGGACTGGAAACACCATATATTTT. Protein sequence: CAWGRQGWTGNTIYF.